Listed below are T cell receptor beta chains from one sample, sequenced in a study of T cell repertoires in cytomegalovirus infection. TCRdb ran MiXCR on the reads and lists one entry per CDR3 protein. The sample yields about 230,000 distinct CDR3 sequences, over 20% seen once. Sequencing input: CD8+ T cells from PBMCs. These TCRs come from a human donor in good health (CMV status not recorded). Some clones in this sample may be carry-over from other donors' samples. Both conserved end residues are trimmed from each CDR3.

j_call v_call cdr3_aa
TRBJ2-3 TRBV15 ATRSAGTDTQY
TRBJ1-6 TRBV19 ASNAGELSGPLH
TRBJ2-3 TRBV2 ASREVNRDTQY
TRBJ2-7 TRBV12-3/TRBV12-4 ASSSTYSYEQY
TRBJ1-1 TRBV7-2 ASSLNRETEAF
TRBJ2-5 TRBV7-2 ASSLVEAGGDQETQY
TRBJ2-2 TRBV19 ASSRGDRDTGELF
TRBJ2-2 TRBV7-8 ASSFPSGDPGAGELF
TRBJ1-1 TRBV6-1 ASSTDPEWAEAF
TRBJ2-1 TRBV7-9 ASSLVQGKYNEQF
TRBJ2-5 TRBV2 ASSTMVGTGGRQTQY
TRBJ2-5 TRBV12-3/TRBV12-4 ASSIFDLAETQY
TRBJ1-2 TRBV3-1 ASSQVLGRDYGYT
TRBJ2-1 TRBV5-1 ASSPPGWMFVSNEQF
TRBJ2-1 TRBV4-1 ASSQAPTSGVGEQF
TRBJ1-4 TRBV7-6 ASSPSDREANEKLF
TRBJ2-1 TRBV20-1 SARERSSSYNEQF
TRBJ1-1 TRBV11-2 ASSLVSPGDTEAF
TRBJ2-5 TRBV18 ASSPFPGQGTETQY
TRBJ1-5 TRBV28 ASSLRGYYQPQH
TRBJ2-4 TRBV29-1 SVEVGVDRGKYIQY
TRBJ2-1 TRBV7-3 ASSSEADNEQF
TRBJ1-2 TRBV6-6 ASTILGAQETNYGYT
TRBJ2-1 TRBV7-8 ASSLYGSSYNEQF